This TCR beta chain originates from a study of immune heterogeneity within non-small cell lung tumors. Study results and caveats: Different tumor locations in one patient shared dominant CDR3 beta clonotypes yet harbored unique high-frequency clones.

CDR3 of TCR beta was amplified by multiplex PCR that used 32 V and 13 J primers. TCRdb passed the multiplex PCR reads through MiXCR, listing each CDR3 protein once. The sample lists around 2,600 distinct CDR3 sequences, about 45% occurring once. In the case of this clonotype: What it recognizes is unknown.

The CDR3 runs 13 residues. V trimming: 4 bases; J trimming: 7 bases; junction bases outside the gene matches: 5. Samples each supplied 600 ng of bulk tumor genomic DNA as template. Biopsy collection occurred during surgery, with several far-apart biopsies per primary tumor. Each patient presented with untreated, newly diagnosed non-small cell lung cancer and received curative surgery. The specimen sequenced was lung tumor tissue. The V and J genes are TRBV12-3 or TRBV12-4 and TRBJ2-7; 9 bases are shared with TRBD1. The TCR originated in a woman aged 55-75 years with non-small cell lung cancer. CDR3 protein: CASSWDRVFEQYF. CDR3 in DNA: TGTGCCAGCAGTTGGGACAGGGTCTTTGAGCAGTACTTC.